Presented here are 26 T cell receptor beta chains from one specimen sequenced in a study of T cell responses to AZD1222 COVID-19 vaccine. This table comes from immunoSEQ multiplex PCR, and its TCRdb copy is limited to in-frame clones, with some not included. This table has some 150,000 clones, 82% appearing once. The input for sequencing was peripheral blood, taken on day 0 of MenACWY control vaccination. The receptor set was obtained from an adult in good health.

V usage is TRBV6-5 and J usage is TRBJ1-2, with D unresolved. V was cut by 6 bases and J by 3 bases, with 11 bases left in between. This CDR3 is 13 amino acids long. Germline CDR1 and CDR2: MNHEY and SVGAGI. The CDR3 region is CASRAGADYGYTF. The CDR3 coding sequence is TGTGCCAGCAGGGCAGGAGCTGACTATGGCTACACCTTC.

This rearrangement joins TRBV7-9 to TRBJ2-1; 8 positions match TRBD1. Germline V gene sequence: CDR1 SEHNR, CDR2 FQNEAQ (reference sequence). The trim removed 4 bases at V and 8 bases at J, leaving 7 bases unmatched. This CDR3 is 14 amino acids long. This CDR3 reads CASSSFDRGDEQFF. CDR3 nucleotide sequence: TGTGCCAGCAGCTCGTTTGACAGGGGCGATGAGCAGTTCTTC.

The chain has TRBV7-8 and TRBJ1-2; D possibly corresponds to TRBD1 (6 bases). Trimming pared 2 bases from V and 5 bases from J, leaving 12 bases between. The V gene's germline CDR1 is SGHVS and CDR2 FQNEAQ. The CDR3 is 14 residues long. The DNA for the CDR3 is TGTGCCAGCAGCTTACACGGGGGCGTTTATGGCTACACCTTC. Encoded protein: CASSLHGGVYGYTF.

This chain joins TRBV21-1 and TRBJ1-2. TRBV21-1 is listed as a pseudogene. The CDR3 contains 20 residues. CDR3 region: CASSKGGQVGPSRLDYGYTF. For the CDR3, the DNA is TGTGCCAGCAGCAAAGGCGGTCAGGTCGGCCCCTCCCGGCTTGACTATGGCTACACCTTC.

This chain links TRBV11-2 with TRBJ2-2; 8 bases line up with TRBD1. V dropped 0 bases and J dropped 0; count of bases not matched to a gene: 9. This CDR3 is 19 amino acids long. Germline-derived CDR1 and CDR2 are SGHAT and FQNNGV. CDR3 in DNA: TGTGCCAGCAGCTTAGATAATGGCAGGGGGCGCCCGAACACCGGGGAGCTGTTTTTT. It codes for CASSLDNGRGRPNTGELFF.

This chain joins TRBV7-9 and TRBJ1-2, with 11 positions matching TRBD1. CDR3 length: 15 amino acids. With 3 bases clipped from V and 5 bases from J, the junction kept 5 bases outside the gene matches. Per germline, CDR1 SEHNR and CDR2 FQNEAQ (reference sequence). CDR3 nucleotide sequence: TGTGCCAGCAGCTTTGCGGACAGGGGGCTATATGGCTACACCTTC. It yields the protein CASSFADRGLYGYTF.

The chain is built from TRBV29-1 and TRBJ2-2; possible D gene TRBD2, 5 bases. V was shortened by 7 bases and J by 6 bases, with 18 bases between the two germline ends. CDR3 length equals 14 residues. Germline CDR1 is SQVTM and CDR2 is ANQGSEA. Here the CDR3 DNA reads TGCAGCGCTACCCCCATTGCAGCGGCCGGGGAGCTGTTTTTT. Translating it yields CSATPIAAAGELFF.

The rearrangement joins TRBV5-4 to TRBJ1-2; D is possibly TRBD1 (5 bases). Germline V lookup: CDR1 SGHNT, CDR2 YYREEE (reference sequence). V lost 4 bases, J lost 8 bases, and 15 bases lay in between. The CDR3 length is 13 residues. In DNA form, the CDR3 reads TGTGCCAGCAGCCCCGGGGGAGGGATCGGCTACACCTTC. Protein product: CASSPGGGIGYTF.

A note on this clone: A junction boundary mismatches the germline segment, possibly from a read error. The rearrangement links TRBV3-1 (or the pseudogene TRBV3-2) to TRBJ1-2, with TRBD1 matching over 10 bases. The germline gives CDR1 LGHDT, CDR2 YNNKEL (reference sequence). CDR3 length: 16 amino acids. CDR3 nucleotides: TGTGCCAGCAACCAACTTGGACAGGGGGCTAACTATGGCTACACCTTC. Its translation is CASNQLGQGANYGYTF.

DNA of the CDR3: TGTGCCAGCAGCCCGGGTGGTGGGGCCAACGTCCTGACTTTC. It translates to CASSPGGGANVLTF. The chain links TRBV3-1 (or the pseudogene TRBV3-2) to TRBJ2-6; D is uncertain. Trimming pared 4 bases from V and 3 bases from J, leaving 7 bases between. The germline gives CDR1 LGHDT, CDR2 YNNKEL (reference sequence). This CDR3 spans 14 amino acids.

J is TRBJ2-1 and V is TRBV24-1; 11 nucleotides match TRBD2. This CDR3 has 17 residues. The J segment lost 7 bases and the V segment lost 3 bases, leaving 10 bases of the junction unmatched. Germline loops: CDR1 KGHDR, CDR2 SFDVKD. Written as DNA, the CDR3 is TGTGCCACCAGTGATGCCGTAGGTAGCGGGGGGGCGAATGAGCAGTTCTTC. This encodes CATSDAVGSGGANEQFF.

CDR3 DNA: TGTGCCAGCAGTGGAGGGGCAAAAGAGACCCAGTACTTC. Its protein product is CASSGGAKETQYF. The chain is built from TRBV12-3 or TRBV12-4 and TRBJ2-5; D may be TRBD2 (6 bases). The CDR3 is 13 residues long. V lost 5 bases and J 3 bases, leaving 10 bases between the germline ends.

Notes on this clone: The sample holds other DNA sequences that translate to the same CDR3. In DNA form, the CDR3 reads TGTGCCAGTAGTGTGGGGAACTATGGCTACACCTTC. It codes for CASSVGNYGYTF. The chain couples TRBV19 to TRBJ1-2, with D unresolved. The V gene's germline CDR1 is LNHDA and CDR2 SQIVND (reference sequence). The CDR3 sequence is 12 residues long. V gave up 5 bases and J gave up 2 bases, with 6 bases separating them.

The chain links TRBV2 to TRBJ1-1, with a possible D match to TRBD1 (5 bases). Germline lookup yields CDR1 SNHLY and CDR2 FYNNEI. Trimming took 7 bases from V and 0 from J, leaving 12 bases between them. There are 14 residues in the CDR3. CDR3 sequence (DNA): TGTGCCAGCAAAGGGGCAGGGTTGAACACTGAAGCTTTCTTT. Its translation: CASKGAGLNTEAFF.

In its sample, this clone was seen once. J is TRBJ2-1 and V is TRBV14; 12 bases agree with TRBD2. With 3 bases clipped from V and 6 bases from J, the junction kept 6 bases outside the gene matches. Germline loops: CDR1 SGHDN, CDR2 FVKESK. This CDR3 contains 16 residues. The DNA of the CDR3 is TGTGCCAGCAGCCAGCGGGGGACTAGCGGGCTCAATGAGCAGTTCTTC. Translating it yields CASSQRGTSGLNEQFF.

This chain links TRBV30 with TRBJ1-5, with a possible D match to TRBD1 (5 bases). V was cut by 2 bases and J by 6 bases, with 11 bases left in between. The CDR3 runs to 13 residues. The germline V gene encodes CDR1 GTSNPN and CDR2 SVGIG (reference sequence). CDR3 protein: CAWSIVGGQPQHF. The CDR3 nucleotides are TGTGCCTGGAGTATAGTGGGGGGTCAGCCCCAGCATTTT.

The V call is TRBV2, the J call TRBJ2-1; D might be TRBD1 or TRBD2, each matching 5 bases. With 2 bases removed from V and 14 bases from J, the gap between germline ends came to 19 bases. CDR3 size: 14 residues. CDR1 and CDR2 (germline): SNHLY, FYNNEI. CDR3 residues: CASSESRDLSRKFF. CDR3 in DNA: TGTGCCAGCAGTGAAAGTCGGGACCTTTCTCGTAAGTTCTTC.

There are a few counts of this clone. The chain has TRBV28 and TRBJ1-2, with a tentative D call TRBD1 (5 bases). This CDR3 is 15 amino acids long. The V end was cut by 3 bases, the J end by 3 bases, with 14 bases between. CDR1 is MDHEN, CDR2 SYDVKM, per germline. CDR3 nucleotides: TGTGCCAGCAGTTTGAGGGGAACAGGCTACTATGGCTACACCTTC. This sequence encodes CASSLRGTGYYGYTF.

This clone was picked up a small number of times. The CDR3 DNA reads as TGTGCCAGCAGCGGCCCGGACACGGGGGGCACTGAAGCTTTCTTT. Its translation: CASSGPDTGGTEAFF. The rearrangement joins TRBV9 to TRBJ1-1, with D perhaps matching TRBD1 (5 bases). V was clipped by 3 bases and J by 4 bases, with 16 bases between them. Germline V gene data show CDR1 as SGDLS and CDR2 as YYNGEE. This CDR3 spans 15 amino acids.

This chain connects TRBV20-1 to TRBJ2-7, with a possible D match to TRBD1 (6 bases). CDR1 is DFQATT, CDR2 SNEGSKA, per germline (reference sequence). The CDR3 loop spans 11 amino acids. Trimming pared 4 bases from V and 4 bases from J, leaving 8 bases between. The CDR3: CSAKQGYEQYF. In DNA form, the CDR3 reads TGCAGTGCTAAACAGGGTTACGAGCAGTACTTC.

CDR3 amino acids: CASSQGRGHNTGELFF. The CDR3 DNA reads as TGCGCCAGCAGCCAAGGAAGGGGGCATAACACCGGGGAGCTGTTTTTT. This chain links TRBV4-1 with TRBJ2-2; 7 nucleotides align to TRBD1. Trimming removed 1 base from V and 2 bases from J; junction bases left unmatched: 4. Per the germline V gene, CDR1 is MGHRA and CDR2 is YSYEKL. CDR3 size: 16 residues.

The gene calls are TRBV27 and TRBJ1-5; 9 bases are shared with TRBD1. V lost 4 bases and J lost 7; bases outside the gene matches: 8. CDR3 size: 15 residues. From germline, CDR1 is MNHEY and CDR2 SMNVEV (reference sequence). CDR3 nucleotide sequence: TGTGCCAGCAGTTCTTCCGGGACAGGGAACCAGCCCCAGCATTTT. This sequence encodes CASSSSGTGNQPQHF.

The rearrangement joins TRBV6-5 to TRBJ1-2; D is unresolved. CDR1 and CDR2 from the germline V gene are MNHEY and SVGAGI. Trimming took off 3 bases at V and 8 bases at J, with 13 bases between the two ends. The CDR3 length is 13 residues. The DNA of the CDR3 is TGTGCCAGCAGTTATTCCGGCCAGTACGGCTACACCTTC. Its protein is CASSYSGQYGYTF.

This chain links TRBV7-6 with TRBJ2-5; 7 nucleotides line up with TRBD2. Germline lookup yields CDR1 SGHVS and CDR2 FNYEAQ. After removal of 7 bases from V and 2 bases from J, the junction contained 10 bases not matched to a gene. The CDR3 contains 15 residues. CDR3 bases: TGTGCCAGCACCCTTGGGTGGGGGGGTCAAGAGACCCAGTACTTC. Its protein is CASTLGWGGQETQYF.

This clone was seen a single time. The gene calls are TRBV4-2 and TRBJ2-1, with 8 positions matching TRBD2. The CDR3 consists of 15 residues. Trimming cost V 3 bases and J 10 bases; bases outside gene matches: 11. Germline V gene data show CDR1 as LGHNA and CDR2 as YNFKEQ. Here the CDR3 reads CASSQQYGGVEEQFF. For the CDR3, the DNA is TGTGCCAGCAGCCAGCAATACGGGGGGGTGGAGGAGCAGTTCTTC.

CDR3 loop: CASSLTTGLVGYTF. CDR3 sequence (DNA): TGCGCCAGCAGCTTAACGACAGGCTTGGTGGGCTACACCTTC. This sequence joins TRBV5-1 and TRBJ1-2; TRBD1 might be the D (6 bases). The CDR3 covers 14 residues. Germline values: CDR1 SGHRS, CDR2 YFSETQ. The germline V and J ends were trimmed by 2 bases and 8 bases, with 16 bases remaining between them.